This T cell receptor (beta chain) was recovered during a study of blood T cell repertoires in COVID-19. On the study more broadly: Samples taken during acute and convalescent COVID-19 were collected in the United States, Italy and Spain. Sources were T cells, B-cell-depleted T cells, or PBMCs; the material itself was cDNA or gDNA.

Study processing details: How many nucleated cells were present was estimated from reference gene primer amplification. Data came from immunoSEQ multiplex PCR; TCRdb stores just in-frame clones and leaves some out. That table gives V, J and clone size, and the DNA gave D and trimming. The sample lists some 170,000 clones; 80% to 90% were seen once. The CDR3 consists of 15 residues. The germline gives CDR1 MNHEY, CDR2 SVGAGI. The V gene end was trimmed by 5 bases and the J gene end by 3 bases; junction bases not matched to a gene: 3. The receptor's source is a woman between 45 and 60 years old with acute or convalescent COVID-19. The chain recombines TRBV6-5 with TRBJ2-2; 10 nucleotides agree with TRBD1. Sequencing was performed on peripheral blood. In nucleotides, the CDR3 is TGTGCCAGCAGTATAGGACAGGGGGACACCGGGGAGCTGTTTTTT. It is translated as CASSIGQGDTGELFF.